A single sample gave rise to the 16 T cell receptor beta chains below, sequenced in a study of T cells in narcolepsy. Profiled with immunoSEQ multiplex PCR; TCRdb holds only in-frame clones, not every one. The sample lists about 34,000 clones, 78% occurring once. Sequencing was performed on CD45RA- memory CD4+ T cells from PBMCs. The source of these receptors is a human donor with narcolepsy.

The chain uses TRBV6-4 and TRBJ2-2; 10 bases are a match to TRBD2. V dropped 7 bases and J dropped 0; count of bases not matched to a gene: 5. The CDR3 is made up of 16 amino acids. Germline V gives CDR1 MRHNA, CDR2 SNTAGT. The CDR3 spells CASKRLAGTNTGELFF. The CDR3 region has the DNA TGTGCCAGCAAACGACTAGCGGGTACGAACACCGGGGAGCTGTTTTTT.

The chain links TRBV30 to TRBJ1-3; D is unresolved. Germline V gene lookup returns CDR1 GTSNPN and CDR2 SVGIG (reference sequence). Trimming pared 0 bases from V and 6 bases from J, leaving 9 bases between. The CDR3 is 13 amino acids. In DNA, the CDR3 is TGTGCCTGGAGTGTACGGCCTTTAAACACCATATATTTT. Protein: CAWSVRPLNTIYF.

The chain couples TRBV4-1 to TRBJ2-3; TRBD2 matches at 10 bases. In germline, CDR1 is MGHRA, CDR2 YSYEKL. The junction had 12 bases not matched to a gene; V was cut back by 3 bases and J by 6 bases. The CDR3 runs 17 residues. The CDR3 nucleotides are TGCGCCAGCAGCCACGCGCAACTAGCGGGGCCTCGGGATACGCAGTATTTT. As protein: CASSHAQLAGPRDTQYF.

The chain is built from TRBV18 and TRBJ1-1; D is perhaps TRBD1 (6 bases). The V gene lost 4 bases and the J gene lost 2 bases, with 17 bases spanning the gap. The CDR3 totals 16 residues. Looked up from germline, CDR1 is KGHSH and CDR2 is LQKENI. The chain's CDR3 is CASSRVQGTYNTEAFF. CDR3 in DNA: TGTGCCAGCTCACGAGTCCAGGGGACATACAACACTGAAGCTTTCTTT. Looking up the rest from reference TRBV18 and TRBJ1-1 gives the full variable domain: NAGVMQNPRHLVRRRGQEARLRCSPMKGHSHVYWYRQLPEEGLKFMVYLQKENIIDESGMPKERFSAEFPKEGPSILRIQQVVRGDSAAYFCASSRVQGTYNTEAFFGQGTRLTVV.

The gene calls are TRBV7-2 and TRBJ2-4, with 9 bases fitting TRBD1. This CDR3 has 17 amino acids. V lost 5 bases and J lost 0; bases outside the gene matches: 8. The germline gives CDR1 SGHTA, CDR2 FQGNSA. The CDR3 sequence is CASSLTTGGVAKNIQYF. CDR3 in DNA: TGTGCCAGCAGCCTTACGACAGGGGGTGTAGCCAAAAACATTCAGTACTTC.

This clone has a handful of counts. This chain links TRBV6-1 with TRBJ2-7; no clear D gene. The CDR3 is made up of 13 amino acids. The V end lost 2 bases, the J end lost 5 bases, and 10 bases lay between the germline ends. The germline gives CDR1 MNHNS, CDR2 SASEGT. CDR3 sequence reads: CASSETDRHEQYF. In nucleotides, the CDR3 is TGTGCCAGCAGTGAAACCGATAGGCACGAGCAGTACTTC.

The chain combines TRBV9 with TRBJ2-3, with D perhaps TRBD2 (7 bases). The CDR3 runs 15 residues. Per germline, CDR1 SGDLS and CDR2 YYNGEE. Between the trimmed V and J ends, which lost 4 bases and 8 bases, there was a span of 20 bases. The CDR3 here is CASSSSARGAGTQYF. DNA of the CDR3: TGTGCCAGCAGCTCATCCGCCCGGGGGGCAGGTACGCAGTATTTT.

CDR3 in amino acids: CASSYRLLTDTQYF. CDR3 sequence (DNA): TGTGCCAGCAGTTACCGGCTACTCACAGATACGCAGTATTTT. The chain joins TRBV6-5 to TRBJ2-3, with D unclear. Trimming stripped 2 bases from V and 2 bases from J, with 8 bases between. The CDR3 is 14 amino acids. Germline CDR1 MNHEY, CDR2 SVGAGI.

This clone is a singleton in its sample. Here the CDR3 reads CASSLWQTPYEQYF. CDR3 nucleotides: TGTGCCAGCAGTTTATGGCAGACCCCCTACGAGCAGTACTTC. The J gene is TRBJ2-7, the V gene TRBV27; no clear D. From germline, CDR1 is MNHEY and CDR2 SMNVEV (reference sequence). This CDR3 contains 14 residues. V lost 1 base to trimming and J lost 2 bases, with 9 bases between them.

The chain recombines TRBV30 with TRBJ1-2; D gene uncertain. Germline CDR1 and CDR2: GTSNPN and SVGIG (reference sequence). This CDR3 has 15 residues. Trimming shortened V by 5 bases and J by 0 bases, and 16 bases separated the two germline ends. CDR3 bases: TGTGCCTGGGCCCCCGGGAAGGGCACTAACTATGGCTACACCTTC. Its translation is CAWAPGKGTNYGYTF. The full variable domain, in which reference TRBV30 and TRBJ1-2 provide the parts outside the CDR3, is SQTIHQWPATLVQPVGSPLSLECTVEGTSNPNLYWYRQAAGRGLQLLFYSVGIGQISSEVPQNLSASRPQDRQFILSSKKLLLSDSGFYLCAWAPGKGTNYGYTFGSGTRLTVV.

The chain links TRBV27 to TRBJ2-1, with TRBD2 matching over 7 bases. The CDR3 has 15 amino acids. The V gene end was trimmed by 7 bases and the J gene end by 5 bases; junction bases not matched to a gene: 11. Per germline, CDR1 MNHEY and CDR2 SMNVEV (reference sequence). The CDR3, as DNA: TGTGCCAGCATAGGGAGGGGAATCCGTCACAATGAGCAGTTCTTC. Its protein product is CASIGRGIRHNEQFF.

This chain joins TRBV29-1 and TRBJ1-2; no clear D. V lost 4 bases and J lost 6, with 12 bases in between. Per the germline V gene, CDR1 is SQVTM and CDR2 is ANQGSEA. The CDR3 sequence is 12 residues long. The CDR3 region has the DNA TGCAGCGTTGCGGCAGGAATAGATGGCTACACCTTC. Translating it yields CSVAAGIDGYTF.

This clone was counted between two and nine times. The CDR3 here is CASSFLGLAGVGGTDTQYF. In DNA form, the CDR3 reads TGTGCCAGCAGTTTTTTAGGACTAGCGGGGGTGGGGGGCACAGATACGCAGTATTTT. This rearrangement joins TRBV27 to TRBJ2-3; 13 bases agree with TRBD2. The CDR3 sequence is 19 residues long. Trimming removed 3 bases from V and 1 base from J; junction bases left unmatched: 10. CDR1 is MNHEY and CDR2 is SMNVEV in the germline V gene (reference sequence).

This clone was detected once. A junction end diverges from the germline sequence, so it may reflect a read error. The V and J genes are TRBV7-3 and TRBJ1-2, with 10 bases lining up with TRBD1. CDR1 and CDR2 from the germline V gene are SGHTA and FQGTGA. The CDR3 covers 15 residues. The chain's CDR3 is CASSFGTGASYDYTF. The CDR3 nucleotides are TGTGCCAGCAGCTTTGGGACAGGGGCTTCCTATGACTACACCTTC.

This sequence joins TRBV19 and TRBJ2-1; D may be TRBD1 (5 bases). Germline loops: CDR1 LNHDA, CDR2 SQIVND (reference sequence). CDR3 length: 11 amino acids. V shed 8 bases and J shed 12 bases, with 14 bases lying between them. This CDR3 is CASSHGQGQFF. The CDR3 nucleotides read TGTGCCAGTTCCCATGGTCAGGGGCAGTTCTTC.

This clone was seen more than once but under ten times. The chain couples TRBV6-5 to TRBJ2-1, with 8 nucleotides matching TRBD1. Germline V gene lookup returns CDR1 MNHEY and CDR2 SVGAGI. The junction had 8 bases not matched to a gene; V was cut back by 6 bases and J by 7 bases. The CDR3 extends over 14 amino acids. CDR3 nucleotide sequence: TGTGCCAGCAGGTCTTCCGGGACAGGTAATGAGCAGTTCTTC. It encodes CASRSSGTGNEQFF.